This T cell receptor (beta chain) emerged from a study of identical twins. This clonotype was detected a few times. TCRdb re-called the 5' RACE reads with MiXCR, one entry per CDR3 protein. The repertoire holds 500,000 or so distinct CDR3 sequences, with about 20% as singletons. This CDR3 is 13 amino acids long. Trimming left V 6 bases short and J 0 bases short, with 7 bases between. This sample also appeared in a second study, on T cells expressing NK-cell markers. From that report: There were seven HCMV-seropositive donors and one seronegative donor among the eight sequenced. Of the CD8+ T cells in roughly 6 donors, roughly 1.0-7.5% belonged to dominant NKG2C+ clonotypes. In a handful of donors, dominant clonotypes made up about 25-60.1% of CD3+CD56-NKG2C+ cells. Whether expanded NKG2C-expressing T cell clones recognize HCMV is unknown.

The receptor comes from a woman between 18 and 29 years old in good health. V gene TRBV12-3 or TRBV12-4 combines with J gene TRBJ2-3; D unclear. The specimen sequenced was CD4+ T cells sorted from blood. The chain's CDR3 is CASRSPSTDTQYF. In DNA, the CDR3 is TGTGCCAGCAGATCCCCTAGCACAGATACGCAGTATTTT.